These 14 T cell receptor beta chains originate from one sample sequenced in a study of T cells expressing NK-cell markers. TCRdb reprocessed the 5' RACE reads, with one entry per CDR3 protein and no DNA. The sample table sets out roughly 160,000 distinct CDR3 sequences. Sequencing was carried out using blood T cells: a sorted CD56 or NKG2C T cell subset, CD4+ or CD8+ T cells, or bulk PBMC T cells (not recorded which). These TCRs come from a woman aged 18 to 75 in good health.

The V gene is TRBV20-1, the J gene TRBJ1-1. The CDR3 loop spans 12 amino acids. Germline-derived CDR1 and CDR2 are DFQATT and SNEGSKA (reference sequence). CDR3 amino acids: CSATKDPAEAFF.

The V gene is TRBV25-1, the J gene TRBJ2-3; TCRdb returns TRBD2, unconfirmable since there is no DNA. In germline, CDR1 is MGHDK, CDR2 SYGVNS. The CDR3 is made up of 13 amino acids. The CDR3 sequence: CASSSSPSDTQYF.

This chain connects TRBV24-1 to TRBJ2-7. Germline V gene lookup returns CDR1 KGHDR and CDR2 SFDVKD. The CDR3 sequence is 14 residues long. This chain's CDR3 is CATSENREPYEQYF.

The CDR3 here is CASRGGVGLETQYF. This sequence joins TRBV28 and TRBJ2-5; TCRdb gives TRBD1 as the D gene, but with no DNA this cannot be confirmed. This CDR3 comprises 14 residues. Germline-derived CDR1 and CDR2 are MDHEN and SYDVKM.

J is TRBJ2-3 and V is TRBV15; there is no DNA to check the TCRdb D call of TRBD2. This CDR3 region has 17 residues. Germline lookup yields CDR1 LNHNV and CDR2 YYDKDF (reference sequence). The CDR3 sequence: CATSRDRRGSLAPTQYF.

The chain recombines TRBV5-1 with TRBJ2-7; TCRdb names TRBD2, which stays unverified in the absence of DNA. The CDR3 contains 14 residues. Germline CDR1 and CDR2: SGHRS and YFSETQ. This CDR3 is CASSFGSGAVEQYF.

V usage is TRBV5-5 and J usage is TRBJ1-5. The CDR3 contains 14 residues. CDR1 and CDR2 from the germline V gene are SGHKS and YYEKEE (reference sequence). The CDR3 loop is CASSFSVLGQPQHF.

The chain combines TRBV10-3 with TRBJ2-7; as DNA is missing, the TRBD1 call by TCRdb cannot be tested. CDR1 and CDR2 (germline): ENHRY, SYGVKD. The CDR3 contains 11 residues. The CDR3 loop is CAITAGHEQYF.

The chain is built from TRBV5-1 and TRBJ1-1; the D call of TRBD1 rests on TCRdb alone, since no DNA is present to check it. CDR3 length: 15 residues. Germline loops: CDR1 SGHRS, CDR2 YFSETQ. The CDR3 is CASSPPRPTRGEAFF.

The V call is TRBV20-1, the J call TRBJ2-3; TCRdb indicates TRBD1, and absent DNA this call remains unverified. Per germline, CDR1 DFQATT and CDR2 SNEGSKA (reference sequence). The CDR3 length is 14 residues. The CDR3 protein is CSAGRRGITDTQYF.

This chain uses TRBV4-1 with TRBJ2-1. Per the germline V gene, CDR1 is MGHRA and CDR2 is YSYEKL. The length of the CDR3 is 15 residues. The CDR3 spells CASSQRHPTYNEQFF.

This chain links TRBV20-1 with TRBJ2-3; TCRdb lists TRBD2, though no DNA is available to test this call. The germline V gene has CDR1 DFQATT and CDR2 SNEGSKA (reference sequence). The CDR3 extends over 14 amino acids. CDR3 loop: CSANRAQSTDTQYF.

This chain joins TRBV9 and TRBJ2-5; TCRdb's D gene call, TRBD2, goes unchecked for lack of DNA. The CDR3 has 15 amino acids. Germline assignment: CDR1 SGDLS and CDR2 YYNGEE. The CDR3 loop reads CASSVFLGTQETQYF.

V usage is TRBV4-1 and J usage is TRBJ2-3; TCRdb returns TRBD2, unconfirmable since there is no DNA. The germline V gene encodes CDR1 MGHRA and CDR2 YSYEKL. This CDR3 is 16 amino acids long. CDR3 amino acids: CASSQALLVGADTQYF.